The clone carrying this TCR beta chain has more than one count but fewer than ten. This sample stems from a study of cytomegalovirus exposure and HLA in healthy donors. Germline lookup yields CDR1 LNHDA and CDR2 SQIVND (reference sequence). CDR3 size: 12 residues. V was trimmed by 7 bases and J by 7 bases, leaving 11 bases between them. Primers included in the PCR were 60 Vbeta and 13 Jbeta primers. Libraries were prepared by immunoSEQ multiplex PCR; TCRdb keeps only in-frame clonotypes and omits some of them. This table has 100,000 or so clones, roughly 82% appearing once. The sequence was obtained from a young woman in good health and CMV-seronegative. This chain connects TRBV19 to TRBJ1-5, with no clear D. Sequencing was carried out using PBMCs. The CDR3 DNA reads TGTGCCAGTACTCTCTCCGGGCAGCCCCAGCATTTT. Its protein product is CASTLSGQPQHF.